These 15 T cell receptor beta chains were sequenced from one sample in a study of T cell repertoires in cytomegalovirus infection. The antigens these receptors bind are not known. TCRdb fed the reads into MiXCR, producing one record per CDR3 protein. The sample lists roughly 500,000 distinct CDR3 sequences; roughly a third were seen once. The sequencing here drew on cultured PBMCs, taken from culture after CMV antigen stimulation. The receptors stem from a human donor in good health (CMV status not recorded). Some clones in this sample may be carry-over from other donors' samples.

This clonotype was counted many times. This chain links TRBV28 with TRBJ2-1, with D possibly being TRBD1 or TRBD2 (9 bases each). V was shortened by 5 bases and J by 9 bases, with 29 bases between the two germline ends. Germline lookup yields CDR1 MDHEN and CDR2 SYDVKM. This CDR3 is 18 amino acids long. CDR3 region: CASSRDRAEGSGSSEQFF. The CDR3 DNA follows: TGTGCCAGCAGTCGGGACAGGGCCGAAGGTAGCGGGAGTAGTGAGCAGTTCTTC.

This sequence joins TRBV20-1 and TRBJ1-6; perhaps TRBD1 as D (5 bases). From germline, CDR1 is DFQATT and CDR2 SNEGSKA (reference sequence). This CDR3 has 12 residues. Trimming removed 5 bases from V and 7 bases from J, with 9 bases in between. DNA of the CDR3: TGCAGTGCTGCCTCAGGGAATTCACCCCTCCACTTT. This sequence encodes CSAASGNSPLHF.

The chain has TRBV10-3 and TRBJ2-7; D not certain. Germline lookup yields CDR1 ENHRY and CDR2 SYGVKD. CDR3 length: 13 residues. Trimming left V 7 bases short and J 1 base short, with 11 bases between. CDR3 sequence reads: CAINDGRSYEQYV. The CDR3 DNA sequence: TGTGCCATCAACGACGGGCGGTCCTACGAGCAGTACGTC.

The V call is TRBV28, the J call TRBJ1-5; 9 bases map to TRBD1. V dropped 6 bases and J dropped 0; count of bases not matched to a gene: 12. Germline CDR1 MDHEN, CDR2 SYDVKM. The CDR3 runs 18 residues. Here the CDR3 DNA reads TGTGCCAGCAGCTTCGTCCCGGGACAGGGTTATAGCAATCAGCCCCAGCATTTT. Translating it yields CASSFVPGQGYSNQPQHF.

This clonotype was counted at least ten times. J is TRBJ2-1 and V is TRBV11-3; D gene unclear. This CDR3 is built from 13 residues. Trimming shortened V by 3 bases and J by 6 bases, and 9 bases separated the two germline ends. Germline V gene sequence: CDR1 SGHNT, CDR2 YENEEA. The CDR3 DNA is TGTGCCAGCAGCTTCCCCTGGGGCAATGAGCAGTTCTTC. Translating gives CASSFPWGNEQFF. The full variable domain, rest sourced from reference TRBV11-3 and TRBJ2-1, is EAGVVQSPRYKIIEKKQPVAFWCNPISGHNTLYWYLQNLGQGPELLIRYENEEAVDDSQLPKDRFSAERLKGVDSTLKIQPAELGDSAVYLCASSFPWGNEQFFGPGTRLTVL.

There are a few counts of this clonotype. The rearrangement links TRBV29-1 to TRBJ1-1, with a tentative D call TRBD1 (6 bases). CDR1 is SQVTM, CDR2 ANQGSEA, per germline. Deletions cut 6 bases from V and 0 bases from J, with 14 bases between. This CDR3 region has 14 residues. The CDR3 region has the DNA TGCAGCGTCGATCCCGGACAGATGAACACTGAAGCTTTCTTT. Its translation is CSVDPGQMNTEAFF. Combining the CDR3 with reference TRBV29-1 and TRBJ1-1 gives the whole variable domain SAVISQKPSRDICQRGTSLTIQCQVDSQVTMMFWYRQQPGQSLTLIATANQGSEATYESGFVIDKFPISRPNLTFSTLTVSNMSPEDSSIYLCSVDPGQMNTEAFFGQGTRLTVV.

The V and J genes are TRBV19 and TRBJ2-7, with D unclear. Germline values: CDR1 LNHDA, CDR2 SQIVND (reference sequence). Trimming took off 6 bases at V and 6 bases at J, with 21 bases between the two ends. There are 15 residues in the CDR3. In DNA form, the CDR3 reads TGTGCCAGTAGCTGGTTCCAGGTACAATCGTCCGAGCAGTACGTC. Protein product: CASSWFQVQSSEQYV.

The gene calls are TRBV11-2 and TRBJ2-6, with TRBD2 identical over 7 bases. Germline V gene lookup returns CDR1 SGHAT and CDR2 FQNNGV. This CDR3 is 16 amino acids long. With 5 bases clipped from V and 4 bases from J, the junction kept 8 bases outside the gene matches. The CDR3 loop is CASSLGLEAGANVLTF. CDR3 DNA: TGTGCCAGCAGCCTAGGACTAGAGGCAGGGGCCAACGTCCTGACTTTC.

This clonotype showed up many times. CDR3 nucleotide sequence: TGTGCCAGCAGCTTCCGACAGGGTGGGGGCAAAAACATTCAGTACTTC. Amino acid sequence: CASSFRQGGGKNIQYF. The rearrangement joins TRBV7-2 to TRBJ2-4; 7 bases are shared with TRBD1. Per the germline V gene, CDR1 is SGHTA and CDR2 is FQGNSA. Trimming cost V 3 bases and J 3 bases; bases outside gene matches: 8. This CDR3 has 16 residues.

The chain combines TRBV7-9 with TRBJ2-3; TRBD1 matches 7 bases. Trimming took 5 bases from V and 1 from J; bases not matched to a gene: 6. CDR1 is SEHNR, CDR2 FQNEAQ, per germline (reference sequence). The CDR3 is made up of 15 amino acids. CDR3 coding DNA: TGTGCCAGCAGCCTTGCCGACAGGGGCACAGATACGCAGTATTTT. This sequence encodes CASSLADRGTDTQYF.

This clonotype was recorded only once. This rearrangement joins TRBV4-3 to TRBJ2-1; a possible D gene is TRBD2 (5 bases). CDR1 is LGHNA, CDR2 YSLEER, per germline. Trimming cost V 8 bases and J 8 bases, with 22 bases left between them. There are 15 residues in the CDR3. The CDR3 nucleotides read TGCGCCAGCTCCCCTGGGAGCGGCCCAAAGGATGAGCAGTTCTTC. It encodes CASSPGSGPKDEQFF.

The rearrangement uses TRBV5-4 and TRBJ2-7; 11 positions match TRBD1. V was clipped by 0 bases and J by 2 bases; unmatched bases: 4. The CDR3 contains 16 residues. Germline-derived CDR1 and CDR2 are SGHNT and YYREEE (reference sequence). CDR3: CASSLAGTGGAYEQYV. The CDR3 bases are TGTGCCAGCAGCTTGGCTGGGACAGGGGGGGCCTACGAGCAGTACGTC.

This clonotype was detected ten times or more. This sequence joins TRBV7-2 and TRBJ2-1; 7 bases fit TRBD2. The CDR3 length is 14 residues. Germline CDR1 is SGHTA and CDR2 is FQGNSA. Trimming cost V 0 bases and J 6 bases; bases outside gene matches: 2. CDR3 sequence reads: CASSLAGGTNEQFF. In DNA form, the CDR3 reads TGTGCCAGCAGCTTAGCGGGAGGGACCAATGAGCAGTTCTTC.

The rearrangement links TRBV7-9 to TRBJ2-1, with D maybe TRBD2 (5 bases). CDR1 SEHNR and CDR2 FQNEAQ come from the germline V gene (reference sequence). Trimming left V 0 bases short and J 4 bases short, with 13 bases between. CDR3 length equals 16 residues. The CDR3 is CASSLAKATIYNEQFF. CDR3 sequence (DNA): TGTGCCAGCAGCTTAGCGAAGGCGACTATATACAATGAGCAGTTCTTC. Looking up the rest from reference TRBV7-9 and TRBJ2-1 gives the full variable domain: DTGVSQNPRHKITKRGQNVTFRCDPISEHNRLYWYRQTLGQGPEFLTYFQNEAQLEKSRLLSDRFSAERPKGSFSTLEIQRTEQGDSAMYLCASSLAKATIYNEQFFGPGTRLTVL.

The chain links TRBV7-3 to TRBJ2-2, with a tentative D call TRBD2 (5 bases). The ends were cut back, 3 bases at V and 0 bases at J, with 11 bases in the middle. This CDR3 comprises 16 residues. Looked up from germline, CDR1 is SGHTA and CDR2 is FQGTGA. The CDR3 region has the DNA TGTGCCAGCAGCTTGCTAGCCGCTACGAACACCGGGGAGCTGTTTTTT. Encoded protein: CASSLLAATNTGELFF.